The 31 T cell receptor beta chains in this list originate from one sample, sequenced in a study of blood T cell repertoires in COVID-19 (dated by TCRdb to the early 2020s). Libraries came from the immunoSEQ multiplex PCR assay. Entries here come from immuneACCESS through TCRdb and include only in-frame sequences with V and J called. Some clones fail to appear in such tables; in the studies checked, an unresolved V gene covers under half of the shortfall, and the cause of the remainder is unknown. The sample records approximately 300,000 clones, about nine tenths of which are singletons. The top ten clonotypes cover approximately 1.8% of the sample. Sequencing was performed on peripheral blood. The source is a woman under 40 with COVID-19, enrolled during active disease.

The chain employs TRBV13 and TRBJ1-4; D is undetermined. CDR1 is PRHDT and CDR2 is FYEKMQ in the germline V gene (reference sequence). This CDR3 spans 16 amino acids. The V end was cut by 2 bases, the J end by 6 bases, with 16 bases between. The CDR3 coding sequence is TGTGCCAGCAGCTTAAGGTCGGCAGGCTGGGATGAAAAACTGTTTTTT. Encoded protein: CASSLRSAGWDEKLFF. Looking up the rest from reference TRBV13 and TRBJ1-4 gives the full variable domain: AAGVIQSPRHLIKEKRETATLKCYPIPRHDTVYWYQQGPGQDPQFLISFYEKMQSDKGSIPDRFSAQQFSDYHSELNMSSLELGDSALYFCASSLRSAGWDEKLFFGSGTQLSVL.

This chain links TRBV27 with TRBJ2-5, with 7 nucleotides matching TRBD2. The J segment lost 1 base and the V segment lost 5 bases, leaving 1 base of the junction unmatched. CDR1 is MNHEY and CDR2 is SMNVEV in the germline V gene (reference sequence). The CDR3 has 13 amino acids. The CDR3 loop reads CASSGGGQETQYF. In DNA form, the CDR3 reads TGTGCCAGCAGTGGGGGGGGCCAAGAGACCCAGTACTTC.

The chain links TRBV18 to TRBJ1-2, with D perhaps TRBD1 (6 bases). Trimming removed 5 bases from V and 5 bases from J, with 21 bases in between. This CDR3 spans 16 amino acids. Germline values: CDR1 KGHSH, CDR2 LQKENI. The CDR3 DNA is TGTGCCAGCTCATCAGCTCACAGGGAACCCGGTTATGGCTACACCTTC. Amino acid sequence: CASSSAHREPGYGYTF. The full variable domain, in which reference TRBV18 and TRBJ1-2 provide the parts outside the CDR3, is NAGVMQNPRHLVRRRGQEARLRCSPMKGHSHVYWYRQLPEEGLKFMVYLQKENIIDESGMPKERFSAEFPKEGPSILRIQQVVRGDSAAYFCASSSAHREPGYGYTFGSGTRLTVV.

The chain is built from TRBV7-2 and TRBJ2-7; D possibly corresponds to TRBD2 (6 bases). Germline assignment: CDR1 SGHTA and CDR2 FQGNSA. V lost 1 base and J 2 bases, leaving 9 bases between the germline ends. The CDR3 extends over 14 amino acids. CDR3 residues: CASSLGGATYEQYF. Written as DNA, the CDR3 is TGTGCCAGCAGCTTAGGCGGGGCGACCTACGAGCAGTACTTC.

V is TRBV6-2 or TRBV6-3 and J is TRBJ1-6, with D possibly matching TRBD1 (5 bases). Trimming cost V 0 bases and J 10 bases, with 10 bases left between them. Germline V gene data show CDR1 as MNHEY and CDR2 as SVGEGT. This CDR3 has 14 residues. The CDR3 region is CASSYSMGGSPLHF. The CDR3 region has the DNA TGTGCCAGCAGTTACTCGATGGGGGGGTCACCCCTCCACTTT.

V usage is TRBV5-5 and J usage is TRBJ2-5, with 9 positions matching TRBD1. Germline loops: CDR1 SGHKS, CDR2 YYEKEE (reference sequence). The CDR3 runs 13 residues. The V and J ends lost 3 bases and 3 bases, in that order; junction bases with no gene match: 0. The CDR3 spells CASSWTGEETQYF. CDR3 bases: TGTGCCAGCAGCTGGACAGGGGAAGAGACCCAGTACTTC.

The count of this clone is one. The genes are TRBV7-2 and TRBJ1-5, with D tentatively TRBD1 (6 bases). V was cut by 6 bases and J by 6 bases, with 18 bases left in between. From germline, CDR1 is SGHTA and CDR2 FQGNSA. The CDR3 has 15 residues. CDR3: CASSTRGGPGQPQHF. The DNA for the CDR3 is TGTGCCAGCAGTACAAGGGGGGGCCCGGGTCAGCCCCAGCATTTT.

This chain links TRBV6-5 with TRBJ1-5; the match to TRBD1 covers 8 bases. V lost 7 bases, J lost 3 bases, and 5 bases stayed unmatched. The CDR3 is 14 residues long. In germline, CDR1 is MNHEY, CDR2 SVGAGI. CDR3 region: CASKTGEINQPQHF. The CDR3 DNA reads as TGTGCCAGCAAGACAGGGGAAATCAATCAGCCCCAGCATTTT.

V is TRBV19 and J is TRBJ2-1; TRBD1 matches 11 bases. V lost 1 base, J lost 7 bases, and 6 bases stayed unmatched. The CDR3 contains 16 residues. Germline V gene sequence: CDR1 LNHDA, CDR2 SQIVND (reference sequence). CDR3 residues: CASSIVRGTGGNEQFF. CDR3 coding DNA: TGTGCCAGTAGTATAGTCAGGGGGACAGGGGGAAATGAGCAGTTCTTC.

The rearrangement uses TRBV6-4 and TRBJ2-5, with 11 bases matching TRBD2. There are 13 residues in the CDR3. Trimming removed 7 bases from V and 8 bases from J; junction bases left unmatched: 6. The V gene's germline CDR1 is MRHNA and CDR2 SNTAGT. CDR3 sequence: CASTNSGGVTQYF. In DNA, the CDR3 is TGTGCCAGCACCAATAGCGGGGGGGTTACCCAGTACTTC.

Concerning this clone: Sequence at one end of the junction differs from germline and may be a read error. The chain uses TRBV30 and TRBJ1-6; 10 bases map to TRBD1. This CDR3 has 14 amino acids. Germline V gives CDR1 GTSNPN, CDR2 SVGIG (reference sequence). The CDR3 sequence is CAWSTGTGDSPLHF. The CDR3 DNA sequence: TGTGCCTGGAGTACCGGGACAGGGGATTCGCCCCTCCACTTT.

The J gene is TRBJ1-4, the V gene TRBV7-2, with no clear D. V lost 1 base and J 0 bases, leaving 9 bases between the germline ends. The CDR3 has 16 amino acids. Germline assignment: CDR1 SGHTA and CDR2 FQGNSA. The CDR3 nucleotides are TGTGCCAGCAGCTTAGAACAGCCTGCAACTAATGAAAAACTGTTTTTT. Protein product: CASSLEQPATNEKLFF.

To note about this clone: Additional DNA sequences in this sample encode the identical CDR3. The chain combines TRBV3-1 (or the pseudogene TRBV3-2) with TRBJ1-1; 10 nucleotides match TRBD1. CDR1 is LGHDT and CDR2 is YNNKEL in the germline V gene (reference sequence). CDR3 size: 14 residues. J gave up 4 bases and V 1 base, and 0 bases lay outside the gene matches. CDR3 amino acids: CASSQGTGGTEAFF. As DNA, the CDR3 is TGTGCCAGCAGCCAAGGGACAGGGGGCACTGAAGCTTTCTTT.

Concerning this clone: An end of the junction does not agree with germline; a read error may underlie this. The chain carries TRBV5-5 and TRBJ2-6; D may be TRBD1 or TRBD2 (5 bases each). CDR1 SGHKS and CDR2 YYEKEE come from the germline V gene (reference sequence). The CDR3 loop spans 16 amino acids. The CDR3 loop is CASSLGVGAGANVLTF. The CDR3 coding sequence is TGTGCCAGCAGTTTGGGAGTAGGGGCTGGGGCCAACGTCCTGACTTTC.

The chain joins TRBV7-8 to TRBJ1-4; 7 bases align to TRBD1. Germline V gene lookup returns CDR1 SGHVS and CDR2 FQNEAQ. This CDR3 spans 16 amino acids. V trimming: 5 bases; J trimming: 6 bases; junction bases outside the gene matches: 12. The CDR3 nucleotides are TGTGCCAGCAGCCCCCCCCGCCGACAGGGTCATGAAAAACTGTTTTTT. Translated: CASSPPRRQGHEKLFF.

This clone turned up a few times. CDR3 residues: CASSLWRTEAFF. CDR3 coding DNA: TGTGCCAGCAGTTTATGGCGGACTGAAGCTTTCTTT. The genes are TRBV12-3 or TRBV12-4 and TRBJ1-1; D unclear. The CDR3 runs 12 residues. Trimming took off 2 bases at V and 5 bases at J, with 6 bases between the two ends.

The V call is TRBV7-8, the J call TRBJ1-4; the match to TRBD1 covers 10 bases. This CDR3 spans 16 amino acids. CDR1 and CDR2 (germline): SGHVS, FQNEAQ. With 5 bases clipped from V and 10 bases from J, the junction kept 13 bases outside the gene matches. Here the CDR3 DNA reads TGTGCCAGCAGCCACCTCCTCCGGGACAGGGGCGGAAAACTGTTTTTT. Protein: CASSHLLRDRGGKLFF.

This clone was found once. The chain has TRBV4-2 and TRBJ2-2; 9 bases align to TRBD1. Germline values: CDR1 LGHNA, CDR2 YNFKEQ. The CDR3 contains 16 residues. Trimming removed 4 bases from V and 4 bases from J; junction bases left unmatched: 7. CDR3 in DNA: TGTGCCAGCAGCCGACCGGGACAGGGTCTCACCGGGGAGCTGTTTTTT. This encodes CASSRPGQGLTGELFF.

The V gene is TRBV6-2 or TRBV6-3, the J gene TRBJ1-2, with D unresolved. CDR1 is MNHEY, CDR2 SVGEGT, per germline. The length of the CDR3 is 14 residues. V lost 4 bases, J lost 7 bases, and 16 bases lay in between. This CDR3 reads CASSFAIVRSGYTF. CDR3 bases: TGTGCCAGCAGTTTCGCGATAGTAAGAAGTGGCTACACCTTC.

V is TRBV6-1 and J is TRBJ2-7, with a possible D match to TRBD2 (5 bases). V lost 1 base to trimming and J lost 2 bases, with 9 bases between them. There are 14 residues in the CDR3. CDR1 and CDR2 (germline): MNHNS, SASEGT. Here the CDR3 DNA reads TGTGCCAGCAGTGAAGTGAGCGGAGCCTACGAGCAGTACTTC. Its protein product is CASSEVSGAYEQYF.

The V call is TRBV5-8, the J call TRBJ1-2; no definite D call. The V gene lost 2 bases and the J gene lost 4 bases, with 9 bases spanning the gap. This CDR3 contains 13 residues. Germline loops: CDR1 SGHTS, CDR2 YDEGEE. This CDR3 is CASSFGRIYGYTF. The CDR3 DNA reads as TGTGCCAGCAGCTTCGGCAGGATCTATGGCTACACCTTC.

The chain links TRBV28 to TRBJ1-2, with TRBD1 identical over 9 bases. The V and J ends lost 6 bases and 3 bases, in that order; junction bases with no gene match: 5. This CDR3 spans 14 amino acids. The germline V gene has CDR1 MDHEN and CDR2 SYDVKM. In DNA, the CDR3 is TGTGCCAGCAGGGGGACAGGGAGGGACTATGGCTACACCTTC. Translation: CASRGTGRDYGYTF.

The gene calls are TRBV6-2 or TRBV6-3 and TRBJ2-7; 9 bases fit TRBD1. CDR3 size: 13 residues. The ends lost 6 bases at V and 5 bases at J; junction bases unmatched: 5. Germline CDR1 reads MNHEY; CDR2 reads SVGEGT. CDR3 DNA sequence: TGTGCCAGCAGCCATGGGACAGGGAACGAGCAGTACTTC. Translation: CASSHGTGNEQYF.

This clone was seen once. The chain couples TRBV5-1 to TRBJ1-4; 8 nucleotides line up with TRBD1. Germline V gives CDR1 SGHRS, CDR2 YFSETQ. CDR3 size: 16 residues. V lost 2 bases to trimming and J lost 8 bases; unmatched junction nucleotides: 11. The CDR3 nucleotides are TGCGCCAGCAGCTTCCGAGGACAGGGTAGAGGCGAAAAACTGTTTTTT. It specifies CASSFRGQGRGEKLFF.

The V gene is TRBV27, the J gene TRBJ2-2, with 13 nucleotides matching TRBD2. This CDR3 is built from 17 residues. Germline V CDR1 and CDR2: MNHEY, SMNVEV (reference sequence). J was trimmed by 4 bases and V by 2 bases; bases with no gene match: 4. The CDR3 bases are TGTGCCAGCAGTTTAACTAGCGGGGGGGCCTTCACCGGGGAGCTGTTTTTT. Translated: CASSLTSGGAFTGELFF.

The rearrangement links TRBV5-5 to TRBJ2-3; 7 nucleotides align to TRBD1. The CDR3 consists of 15 residues. Germline CDR1 reads SGHKS; CDR2 reads YYEKEE (reference sequence). Germline trimming cut 0 bases from V and 2 bases from J; bases unmatched to any gene: 3. The CDR3 protein is CASSLETGSTDTQYF. The DNA for the CDR3 is TGTGCCAGCAGCTTGGAGACAGGGTCCACAGATACGCAGTATTTT.

The V gene is TRBV6-5, the J gene TRBJ2-7; D ambiguous. The germline V gene has CDR1 MNHEY and CDR2 SVGAGI. Trimming cost V 2 bases and J 5 bases, with 13 bases left between them. CDR3 length: 14 amino acids. The CDR3 nucleotides are TGTGCCAGCAGTTACCTCCAGGTCGCCGACGAGCAGTACGTC. Its translation is CASSYLQVADEQYV.

This clone was recorded once. The rearrangement joins TRBV27 to TRBJ1-1, with 9 bases identical to TRBD1. The germline V gene has CDR1 MNHEY and CDR2 SMNVEV (reference sequence). The J segment lost 4 bases and the V segment lost 4 bases, leaving 4 bases of the junction unmatched. The CDR3 is 14 amino acids. CDR3 region: CASSWDREGTEAFF. CDR3 nucleotide sequence: TGTGCCAGCAGTTGGGACAGGGAGGGCACTGAAGCTTTCTTT.

The chain joins TRBV3-1 (or the pseudogene TRBV3-2) to TRBJ1-6; 7 bases line up with TRBD1. The germline gives CDR1 LGHDT, CDR2 YNNKEL (reference sequence). The CDR3 is made up of 17 amino acids. Unmatched junction bases numbered 10, after V lost 1 base and J lost 7 bases. CDR3 region: CASSQVFRGPTNSPLHF. For the CDR3, the DNA is TGTGCCAGCAGCCAAGTGTTTAGGGGGCCCACGAATTCACCCCTCCACTTT.

V and J are TRBV4-1 and TRBJ1-2, with D perhaps matching TRBD1 (6 bases). V was pared by 2 bases and J by 6 bases, with 16 bases between. In germline, CDR1 is MGHRA, CDR2 YSYEKL. This CDR3 has 15 amino acids. The CDR3 loop reads CASSQWGRGRNGYTF. In nucleotides, the CDR3 is TGCGCCAGCAGCCAATGGGGCAGGGGAAGGAATGGCTACACCTTC.

V is TRBV2 and J is TRBJ2-5, with 10 nucleotides matching TRBD1. Germline lookup yields CDR1 SNHLY and CDR2 FYNNEI. This CDR3 has 15 amino acids. Trimming cost V 6 bases and J 0 bases; bases outside gene matches: 4. CDR3 loop: CASSSGQGNQETQYF. The CDR3 nucleotides are TGTGCCAGCAGCTCGGGACAGGGGAACCAAGAGACCCAGTACTTC.